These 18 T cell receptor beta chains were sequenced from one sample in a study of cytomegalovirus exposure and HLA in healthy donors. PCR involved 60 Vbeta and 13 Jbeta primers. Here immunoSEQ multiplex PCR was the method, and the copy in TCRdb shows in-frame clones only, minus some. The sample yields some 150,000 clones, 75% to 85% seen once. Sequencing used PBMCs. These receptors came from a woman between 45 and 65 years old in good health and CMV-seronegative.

CDR3 residues: CASSQALLTGGDYEQYF. CDR3 bases: TGCGCCAGCAGCCAAGCCCTGCTGACAGGGGGAGACTACGAGCAGTACTTC. This sequence joins TRBV4-1 and TRBJ2-7; 9 bases match TRBD1. The germline CDR1 and CDR2 sequences are MGHRA and YSYEKL. The CDR3 covers 17 residues. With V trimmed by 1 base and J by 3 bases, 10 bases remained unmatched.

CDR3 nucleotides: TGCAGTGCTATATTAGACACTGAAGCTTTCTTT. Translation gives CSAILDTEAFF. This rearrangement joins TRBV20-1 to TRBJ1-1; no firm D call. V was clipped by 4 bases and J by 3 bases, with 6 bases between them. The CDR3 sequence is 11 residues long. CDR1 and CDR2 from the germline V gene are DFQATT and SNEGSKA (reference sequence).

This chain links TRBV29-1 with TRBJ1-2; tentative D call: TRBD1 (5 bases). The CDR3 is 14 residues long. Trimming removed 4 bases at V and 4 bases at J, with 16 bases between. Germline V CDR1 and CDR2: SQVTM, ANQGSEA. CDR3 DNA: TGCAGCGTTGGACCGGGGGGTGGATTCTATGGCTACACCTTC. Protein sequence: CSVGPGGGFYGYTF.

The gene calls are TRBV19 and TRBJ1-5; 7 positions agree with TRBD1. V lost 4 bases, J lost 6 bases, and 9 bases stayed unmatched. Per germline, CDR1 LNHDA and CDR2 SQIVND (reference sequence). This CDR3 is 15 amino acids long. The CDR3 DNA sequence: TGTGCCAGTAGTACCCCTCGACAGGGATTTCAGCCCCAGCATTTT. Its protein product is CASSTPRQGFQPQHF. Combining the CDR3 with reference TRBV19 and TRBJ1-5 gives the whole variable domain DGGITQSPKYLFRKEGQNVTLSCEQNLNHDAMYWYRQDPGQGLRLIYYSQIVNDFQKGDIAEGYSVSREKKESFPLTVTSAQKNPTAFYLCASSTPRQGFQPQHFGDGTRLSIL.

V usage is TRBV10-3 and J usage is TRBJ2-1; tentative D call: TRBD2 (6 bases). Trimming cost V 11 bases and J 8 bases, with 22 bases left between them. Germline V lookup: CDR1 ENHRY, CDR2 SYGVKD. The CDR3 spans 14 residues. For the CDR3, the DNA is TGTGCCGTTACAGCGGCGGAGGGCCTCCATGAGCAGTTCTTC. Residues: CAVTAAEGLHEQFF.

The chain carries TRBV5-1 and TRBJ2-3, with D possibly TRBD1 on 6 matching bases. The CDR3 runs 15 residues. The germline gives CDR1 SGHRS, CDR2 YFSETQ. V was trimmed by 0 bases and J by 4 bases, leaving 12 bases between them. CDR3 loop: CASSLGPGVSDTQYF. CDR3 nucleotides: TGCGCCAGCAGCTTGGGTCCAGGGGTTTCAGATACGCAGTATTTT.

The CDR3 DNA is TGTGCCAGCAGCTTACCTCGCGGGGAGCTGTTTTTT. Amino acid sequence: CASSLPRGELFF. The gene calls are TRBV7-8 and TRBJ2-2; D not resolved. V lost 2 bases, J lost 7 bases, and 5 bases lay in between. The CDR3 covers 12 residues. Germline-derived CDR1 and CDR2 are SGHVS and FQNEAQ.

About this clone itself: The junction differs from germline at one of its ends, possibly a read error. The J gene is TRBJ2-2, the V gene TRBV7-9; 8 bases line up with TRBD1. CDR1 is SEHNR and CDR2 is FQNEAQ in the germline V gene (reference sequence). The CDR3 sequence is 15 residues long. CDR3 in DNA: TGTTCCAGCAGCTTAGCAGGGGGCAGGACCGGGGAGCTGTTTTTT. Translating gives CSSSLAGGRTGELFF.

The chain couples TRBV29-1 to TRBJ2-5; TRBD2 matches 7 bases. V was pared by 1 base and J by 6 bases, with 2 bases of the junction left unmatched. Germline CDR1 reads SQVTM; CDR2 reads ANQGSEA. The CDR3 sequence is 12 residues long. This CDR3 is CSVEAGGKTQYF. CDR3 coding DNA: TGCAGCGTTGAAGCGGGGGGAAAGACCCAGTACTTC.

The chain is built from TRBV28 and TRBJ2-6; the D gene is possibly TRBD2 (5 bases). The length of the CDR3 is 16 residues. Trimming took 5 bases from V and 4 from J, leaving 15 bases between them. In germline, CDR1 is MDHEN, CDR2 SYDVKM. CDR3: CASSGGEMGGANVLTF. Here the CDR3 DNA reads TGTGCCAGCAGTGGAGGAGAAATGGGGGGGGCCAACGTCCTGACTTTC.

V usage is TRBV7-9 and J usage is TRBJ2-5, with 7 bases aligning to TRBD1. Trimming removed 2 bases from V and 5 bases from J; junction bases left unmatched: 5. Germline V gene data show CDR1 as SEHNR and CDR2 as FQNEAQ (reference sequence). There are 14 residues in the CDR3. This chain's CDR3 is CASSLTTGVETQYF. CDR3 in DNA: TGTGCCAGCAGCTTAACTACAGGGGTGGAGACCCAGTACTTC.

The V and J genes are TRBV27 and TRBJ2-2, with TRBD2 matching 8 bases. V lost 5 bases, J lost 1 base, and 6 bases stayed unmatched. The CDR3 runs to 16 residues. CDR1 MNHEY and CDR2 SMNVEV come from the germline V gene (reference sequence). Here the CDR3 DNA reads TGTGCCAGCAGTCTGCGACTAGCGAGGAACACCGGGGAGCTGTTTTTT. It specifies CASSLRLARNTGELFF.

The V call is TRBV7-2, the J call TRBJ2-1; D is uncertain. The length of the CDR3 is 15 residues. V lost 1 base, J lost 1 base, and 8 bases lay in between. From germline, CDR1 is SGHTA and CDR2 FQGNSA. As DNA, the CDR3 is TGTGCCAGCAGCTTAGTGGTCGGTTCCTACAATGAGCAGTTCTTC. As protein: CASSLVVGSYNEQFF. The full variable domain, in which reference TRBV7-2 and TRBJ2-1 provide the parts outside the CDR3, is GAGVSQSPSNKVTEKGKDVELRCDPISGHTALYWYRQSLGQGLEFLIYFQGNSAPDKSGLPSDRFSAERTGGSVSTLTIQRTQQEDSAVYLCASSLVVGSYNEQFFGPGTRLTVL.

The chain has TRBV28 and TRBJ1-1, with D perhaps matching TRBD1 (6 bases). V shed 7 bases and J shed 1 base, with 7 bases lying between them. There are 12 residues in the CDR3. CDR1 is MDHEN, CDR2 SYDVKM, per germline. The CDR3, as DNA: TGTGCCAGCAAACAGGGGAACACTGAAGCTTTCTTT. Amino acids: CASKQGNTEAFF.

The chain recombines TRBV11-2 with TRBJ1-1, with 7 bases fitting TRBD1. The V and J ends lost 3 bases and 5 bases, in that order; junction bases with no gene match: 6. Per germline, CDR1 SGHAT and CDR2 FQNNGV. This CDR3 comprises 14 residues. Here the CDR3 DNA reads TGTGCCAGCAGCTTCGTACAGGGGAAGACTGAAGCTTTCTTT. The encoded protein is CASSFVQGKTEAFF.

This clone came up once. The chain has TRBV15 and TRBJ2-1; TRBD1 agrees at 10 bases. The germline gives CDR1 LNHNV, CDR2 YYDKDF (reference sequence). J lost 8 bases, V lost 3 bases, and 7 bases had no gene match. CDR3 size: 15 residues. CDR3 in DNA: TGTGCCACCAGCAGGGGACAGGGGACCCTCGATGAGCAGTTCTTC. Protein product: CATSRGQGTLDEQFF.

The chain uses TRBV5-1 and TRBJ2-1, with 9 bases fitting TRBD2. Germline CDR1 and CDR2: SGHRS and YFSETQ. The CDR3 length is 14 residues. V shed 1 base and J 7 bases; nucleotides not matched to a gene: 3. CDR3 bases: TGCGCCAGCAGCTTGTATACTAGCGGGAATGAGCAGTTCTTC. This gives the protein CASSLYTSGNEQFF.

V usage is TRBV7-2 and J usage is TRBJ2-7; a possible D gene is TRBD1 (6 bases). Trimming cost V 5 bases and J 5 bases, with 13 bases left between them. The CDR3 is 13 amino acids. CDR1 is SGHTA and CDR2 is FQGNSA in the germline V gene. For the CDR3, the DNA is TGTGCCAGCAGCATCCAGGGGAATAACGAGCAGTACTTC. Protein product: CASSIQGNNEQYF.